Below, one T cell receptor beta chain is given with its context. What it binds is unknown. This record comes from a study of T cell repertoires in cytomegalovirus infection. Study in general: A matching HLA type, together with CMV infection, was signaled by public TCR beta signatures. Study-wide results and caveats: Within the response measured ex vivo, HLA-C-restricted CMV-specific TCR beta clonotypes were dominant. Summed frequency of public TCR beta families distinguished CMV carriers with the relevant HLA.

Germline V CDR1 and CDR2: MDHEN, SYDVKM. V was clipped by 5 bases and J by 4 bases; unmatched bases: 12. This CDR3 spans 16 amino acids. TCRdb independently ran MiXCR on the reads; one entry per CDR3 protein. The profile shows more than 500,000 distinct CDR3 sequences, approximately 15% of them singletons. The chain uses TRBV28 and TRBJ2-7, with 9 bases aligning to TRBD1. Sequencing was done on a sample of CD8+ T cells from PBMCs. The TCR was taken from a human donor in good health (CMV status not recorded). Some clones in this sample may be carry-over from other donors' samples. CDR3 nucleotides: TGTGCCAGCAGTCCCCGGACAGGGGCCATGACATACGAGCAGTACTTC. Amino acid sequence: CASSPRTGAMTYEQYF.